Here is one TCR beta chain with its context. The record originates from a study of immune evolution from preneoplasia to lung adenocarcinoma. Repertoires were generated with immunoSEQ multiplex PCR, while TCRdb's copy carries only in-frame clones and drops some. The table shows roughly 7,000 clones, with 75% to 90% occurring only once. Germline V gene lookup returns CDR1 LNHDA and CDR2 SQIVND (reference sequence). The CDR3 extends over 12 amino acids. The ends were cut back, 6 bases at V and 4 bases at J, with 9 bases in the middle. This chain joins TRBV19 and TRBJ1-2; D perhaps matches TRBD1 (6 bases). This receptor was identified in a person in their sixties or seventies with lung adenocarcinoma. The sample was FFPE invasive lung adenocarcinoma tissue. CDR3 amino acids: CASSGQSYGYTF. For the CDR3, the DNA is TGTGCCAGTAGCGGACAGAGCTATGGCTACACCTTC.